Following are 16 T cell receptor beta chains from one sample sequenced in a study of OX40 agonist ivuxolimab in advanced cancers. Sequencing was performed with immunoSEQ multiplex PCR; in TCRdb, only in-frame clones are kept and a portion is missing. The repertoire holds 65,000 to 80,000 clones, with nearly 95% as singletons. This material consisted of CD4+ or CD8+ T cells sorted from blood, taken in a trial of the OX40 agonist ivuxolimab. All receptors come from an adult with an advanced solid tumor such as melanoma, head and neck, liver or kidney cancer.

With regard to this clone: Compared with germline, one end of the junction differs, possibly owing to a read error. The V gene is TRBV27, the J gene TRBJ1-1; 8 nucleotides line up with TRBD1. The CDR3 runs to 13 residues. Germline assignment: CDR1 MNHEY and CDR2 SMNVEV (reference sequence). CDR3 nucleotide sequence: TGTGCCAGCAGTCTGACAGGGGACCCTGAAGCTTCCTTT. Amino acids: CASSLTGDPEASF.

V usage is TRBV7-6 and J usage is TRBJ1-3; weak D call: TRBD1 (6 bases). V lost 5 bases, J lost 0 bases, and 11 bases lay in between. CDR3 length: 15 residues. Looked up from germline, CDR1 is SGHVS and CDR2 is FNYEAQ. CDR3 in DNA: TGTGCCAGCAGCCTCACACAGGGCTCTGGAAACACCATATATTTT. This translates into CASSLTQGSGNTIYF.

About this clone itself: A read error may produce the germline difference seen at one junction end. The V gene is TRBV7-6, the J gene TRBJ2-5, with D possibly TRBD1 on 9 matching bases. The CDR3 runs 18 residues. Per the germline V gene, CDR1 is SGHVS and CDR2 is FNYEAQ. CDR3 in DNA: TGTGCCAGCAGCCTAGCGGGCTGGTCGACAGGGGGATCAGAGACCCAGTACTTC. Protein: CASSLAGWSTGGSETQYF. Full variable domain (rest looked up from reference TRBV7-6 and TRBJ2-5): GAGVSQSPRYKVTKRGQDVALRCDPISGHVSLYWYRQALGQGPEFLTYFNYEAQQDKSGLPNDRFSAERPEGSISTLTIQRTEQRDSAMYRCASSLAGWSTGGSETQYFGPGTRLLVL.

The chain couples TRBV30 to TRBJ1-5; D remains unclear. Germline V gene sequence: CDR1 GTSNPN, CDR2 SVGIG (reference sequence). The CDR3 is 14 amino acids. The V gene lost 1 base and the J gene lost 2 bases, with 9 bases spanning the gap. CDR3 region: CAWSGDGGNQPQHF. CDR3 nucleotides: TGTGCCTGGAGTGGGGATGGGGGCAATCAGCCCCAGCATTTT.

V is TRBV19 and J is TRBJ1-2; D unresolved. The CDR3 spans 15 residues. V lost 7 bases and J 0 bases, leaving 15 bases between the germline ends. From germline, CDR1 is LNHDA and CDR2 SQIVND (reference sequence). CDR3 nucleotides: TGTGCCAGTACCCCCGCGGAGTCGACTAACTATGGCTACACCTTC. This gives the protein CASTPAESTNYGYTF.

CDR3 sequence reads: CASSLIPAGANTGELFF. The CDR3 coding sequence is TGCGCCAGCAGCTTGATCCCGGCGGGCGCGAACACCGGGGAGCTGTTTTTT. V and J are TRBV5-1 and TRBJ2-2; D perhaps matches TRBD2 (5 bases). This CDR3 is 17 amino acids long. Germline CDR1 reads SGHRS; CDR2 reads YFSETQ. V was cut by 1 base and J by 0 bases, with 13 bases left in between. Full variable domain (outside the CDR3, taken from reference TRBV5-1 and TRBJ2-2): KAGVTQTPRYLIKTRGQQVTLSCSPISGHRSVSWYQQTPGQGLQFLFEYFSETQRNKGNFPGRFSGRQFSNSRSEMNVSTLELGDSALYLCASSLIPAGANTGELFFGEGSRLTVL.

Worth noting for this clone: The junction shows a germline mismatch at one end, possibly a read error. This rearrangement joins TRBV11-2 to TRBJ2-5; the D gene is possibly TRBD2 (6 bases). The germline V gene has CDR1 SGHAT and CDR2 FQNNGV. The CDR3 covers 15 residues. CDR3 protein: CASRERLGGKEAQYF. The CDR3 region has the DNA TGTGCCAGCAGGGAAAGACTAGGTGGGAAAGAGGCCCAGTACTTC.

The rearrangement uses TRBV7-2 and TRBJ2-1; D could derive from TRBD1 or TRBD2 (6 bases each). The CDR3 contains 14 residues. The germline V and J ends were trimmed by 10 bases and 2 bases, with 15 bases remaining between them. CDR1 and CDR2 from the germline V gene are SGHTA and FQGNSA. CDR3 region: CAITRGGPYNEQFF. CDR3 sequence (DNA): TGTGCCATCACCAGAGGGGGGCCCTACAATGAGCAGTTCTTC.

This rearrangement joins TRBV5-1 to TRBJ2-5; perhaps D is TRBD1 or TRBD2 (5 bases each). Germline values: CDR1 SGHRS, CDR2 YFSETQ. The CDR3 runs 15 residues. V dropped 1 base and J dropped 2 bases, with 12 bases sitting between them. CDR3 region: CASSLKGTLQETQYF. In nucleotides, the CDR3 is TGCGCCAGCAGCTTGAAGGGGACCCTACAAGAGACCCAGTACTTC. The full variable domain, its missing parts supplied by reference TRBV5-1 and TRBJ2-5, is KAGVTQTPRYLIKTRGQQVTLSCSPISGHRSVSWYQQTPGQGLQFLFEYFSETQRNKGNFPGRFSGRQFSNSRSEMNVSTLELGDSALYLCASSLKGTLQETQYFGPGTRLLVL.

The chain joins TRBV15 to TRBJ2-5; 9 bases match TRBD2. The CDR3 length is 14 residues. CDR1 and CDR2 from the germline V gene are LNHNV and YYDKDF (reference sequence). J gave up 1 base and V 8 bases, and 5 bases lay outside the gene matches. The CDR3 coding sequence is TGTGCCACCGGGTGGCGGGAGGGCCAAGAGACCCAGTACTTC. Translation gives CATGWREGQETQYF.

The CDR3 region is CASSQDPSGTEKLFF. DNA of the CDR3: TGCGCCAGCAGCCAAGACCCATCCGGGACGGAAAAACTGTTTTTT. The gene calls are TRBV4-1 and TRBJ1-4, with a possible D match to TRBD1 (5 bases). The CDR3 runs to 15 residues. Germline CDR1 and CDR2: MGHRA and YSYEKL. Trimming pared 0 bases from V and 8 bases from J, leaving 13 bases between.

Comments on this clone: This CDR3 is also generated by other DNA sequences in the sample. The chain employs TRBV6-5 and TRBJ2-3; D remains unclear. The CDR3 is 13 residues long. V gave up 2 bases and J gave up 2 bases, with 5 bases separating them. Germline loops: CDR1 MNHEY, CDR2 SVGAGI. The CDR3 region is CASSYGTTDTQYF. The CDR3 DNA reads as TGTGCCAGCAGTTACGGCACCACAGATACGCAGTATTTT.

The CDR3 nucleotides are TGTGCCAGCAGTTACTCGGCGGGGGGGAACACTGAAGCTTTCTTT. Residues: CASSYSAGGNTEAFF. V usage is TRBV6-5 and J usage is TRBJ1-1, with a possible D match to TRBD1 (5 bases). The V end lost 0 bases, the J end lost 1 base, and 9 bases lay between the germline ends. Germline CDR1 is MNHEY and CDR2 is SVGAGI. The CDR3 extends over 15 amino acids.

This rearrangement joins TRBV14 to TRBJ2-1; D may be TRBD2 (5 bases). The V end lost 5 bases, the J end lost 4 bases, and 9 bases lay between the germline ends. The CDR3 spans 13 residues. Germline V gives CDR1 SGHDN, CDR2 FVKESK. CDR3 bases: TGTGCCAGCAGCACTAGGACTTACAATGAGCAGTTCTTC. Its protein is CASSTRTYNEQFF.

The V call is TRBV9, the J call TRBJ2-6, with D tentatively TRBD1 (5 bases). The V gene's germline CDR1 is SGDLS and CDR2 YYNGEE. The ends were cut back, 4 bases at V and 0 bases at J, with 14 bases in the middle. CDR3 length: 17 amino acids. The DNA for the CDR3 is TGTGCCAGCAGCCCGCGACAGCTTCTCTCTGGGGCCAACGTCCTGACTTTC. It codes for CASSPRQLLSGANVLTF.

The chain is built from TRBV27 and TRBJ2-7; tentatively, D is TRBD2 (5 bases). The CDR3 is made up of 12 amino acids. Per germline, CDR1 MNHEY and CDR2 SMNVEV (reference sequence). Trimming stripped 3 bases from V and 5 bases from J, with 8 bases between. Here the CDR3 DNA reads TGTGCCAGCAGTTTCGCGGGTGACGAGCAGTACTTC. It encodes CASSFAGDEQYF.